Shown below are 6 T cell receptor beta chains from a single sample sequenced in a study of breast tumors, draining lymph nodes, adjacent tissues. One entry per CDR3 protein, called by TCRdb with MiXCR from the multiplex PCR reads. The sample has some 97,000 distinct CDR3 sequences; around 20% are singletons. The lymph nodes were axillary draining lymph nodes from breast cancer patients. The material sequenced was axillary lymph node tissue. These receptors originate from a female donor with breast cancer. Some clones in this sample may be carry-over from other donors' samples.

This clonotype appeared many times. The rearrangement joins TRBV19 to TRBJ1-2; D is unresolved. This CDR3 is built from 13 residues. The V end was cut by 4 bases, the J end by 8 bases, with 14 bases between. CDR1 is LNHDA and CDR2 is SQIVND in the germline V gene (reference sequence). The CDR3: CASSTPRAGGYTF. CDR3 bases: TGTGCCAGTAGTACCCCGAGGGCTGGAGGCTACACCTTC.

This clonotype appeared many times. The J gene is TRBJ1-2, the V gene TRBV11-2, with D possibly being TRBD1 (6 bases). From germline, CDR1 is SGHAT and CDR2 FQNNGV. The CDR3 extends over 14 amino acids. The germline V and J ends were trimmed by 5 bases and 4 bases, with 14 bases remaining between them. The DNA for the CDR3 is TGTGCCAGCAGCCCCCAGGGAGGGGGCTATGGCTACACCTTC. Translating it yields CASSPQGGGYGYTF.

The rearrangement uses TRBV28 and TRBJ1-4; D is undetermined. CDR1 and CDR2 from the germline V gene are MDHEN and SYDVKM. Trimming took 4 bases from V and 1 from J, leaving 10 bases between them. The CDR3 covers 15 residues. CDR3 DNA: TGTGCCAGCAGTTCGCGATCCCGAACTAATGAAAAACTGTTTTTT. It is translated as CASSSRSRTNEKLFF. Looking up the rest from reference TRBV28 and TRBJ1-4 gives the full variable domain: DVKVTQSSRYLVKRTGEKVFLECVQDMDHENMFWYRQDPGLGLRLIYFSYDVKMKEKGDIPEGYSVSREKKERFSLILESASTNQTSMYLCASSSRSRTNEKLFFGSGTQLSVL.

In its sample, this clonotype was seen many times. The chain joins TRBV7-6 to TRBJ1-5; tentatively, D is TRBD1 (5 bases). The V end lost 5 bases, the J end lost 6 bases, and 17 bases lay between the germline ends. Per germline, CDR1 SGHVS and CDR2 FNYEAQ. The CDR3 has 15 residues. The CDR3 nucleotides read TGTGCCAGCAGCCCCGGGGCAGGGAGGGGTCAGCCCCAGCATTTT. Translating gives CASSPGAGRGQPQHF.

This clonotype has a count of ten or more. V usage is TRBV2 and J usage is TRBJ2-7; possibly TRBD2 for D (5 bases). Per germline, CDR1 SNHLY and CDR2 FYNNEI. This CDR3 has 13 residues. Trimming left V 8 bases short and J 1 base short, with 12 bases between. The CDR3 here is CASEDRTSYEQYF. CDR3 nucleotides: TGTGCCAGCGAGGATCGGACTTCCTACGAGCAGTACTTC.

This clonotype was recorded many times. The chain carries TRBV13 and TRBJ2-3; D is possibly TRBD1 (6 bases). Germline CDR1 reads PRHDT; CDR2 reads FYEKMQ (reference sequence). The CDR3 has 14 residues. The V and J ends lost 5 bases and 6 bases respectively, with 15 bases between them. The CDR3 reads CASSTRQVQDTQYF. CDR3 DNA sequence: TGTGCCAGCAGCACCAGACAGGTGCAGGATACGCAGTATTTT. Supplemented by reference TRBV13 and TRBJ2-3, the full variable domain reads AAGVIQSPRHLIKEKRETATLKCYPIPRHDTVYWYQQGPGQDPQFLISFYEKMQSDKGSIPDRFSAQQFSDYHSELNMSSLELGDSALYFCASSTRQVQDTQYFGPGTRLTVL.